This T cell receptor (beta chain) was sequenced during a study of blood T cells in healthy people across ages. With a J-beta primer mix and a sample-barcoded 5' primer, a second PCR ran 7 to 11 cycles. Sequencing of every sample gave 2.5 million or more CDR3-containing paired-end reads. MiXCR, applied by TCRdb to the 5' RACE reads, yields one record per CDR3 protein. In the table there are about 750,000 distinct CDR3 sequences, approximately 55% of which are singletons. The CDR3 is 19 residues long. Each sample gave at least 7 million isolated PBMCs. Extracted total RNA amounted to at least 5 micrograms for each sample. Study results and limitations: Possibly confounding the expanded clonotype changes was the fact that donor CMV status was unknown.

To note about this clonotype: Its antigen is not identified.

The material sequenced was blood. This clonotype originated in an elderly man in good health. The rearrangement joins TRBV21-1 to TRBJ2-6; TRBD1 is the table's D call and was not checked against the DNA. TRBV21-1 is a pseudogene segment. The CDR3 sequence: CASSKRCRGRHSGANVLTF. The CDR3 DNA reads as TGTGCCAGCAGCAAAAGGTGCAGGGGACGGCACTCTGGGGCCAACGTCCTGACTTTC.